The text below deals with one T cell receptor beta chain. Its antigen is as yet unknown. Its ends do not fully match the called genes, so a read error is possible. The data derive from a study of T cells in Graves' hyperthyroidism and ophthalmopathy. Overall study results and limits: Most thyroid clonotypes expanded above 0.001 were also detected in blood.

Authors of the study amplified TCR beta CDR3 regions from RNA transcripts. An initial round of RT-PCR targeting the TCR CDR3 relied on the HTBI primer set. TCRdb re-derived calls from the multiplex PCR reads in MiXCR, one entry per CDR3 protein. The top ten clones hold nearly 8.5% of a sample with around 540,000 distinct CDR3 sequences, around 45% of them seen once. Patients were excluded because of uncontrolled infection, other autoimmune disease, pregnancy or lactation. The origin of this receptor is a woman aged 18 to 35 with Graves' hyperthyroidism. The specimen sequenced was peripheral blood or thyroid tissue (not recorded which).

The CDR3 DNA reads as TGTGCCATCAGTGAGGGAACAGGGCCCCCGACCCAGTACTTC. Residues: CAISEGTGPPTQYF. The rearrangement links TRBV2 to TRBJ2-5, with D possibly TRBD1 on 6 matching bases. The germline CDR1 and CDR2 sequences are SNHLY and FYNNEI. CDR3 length: 14 residues.